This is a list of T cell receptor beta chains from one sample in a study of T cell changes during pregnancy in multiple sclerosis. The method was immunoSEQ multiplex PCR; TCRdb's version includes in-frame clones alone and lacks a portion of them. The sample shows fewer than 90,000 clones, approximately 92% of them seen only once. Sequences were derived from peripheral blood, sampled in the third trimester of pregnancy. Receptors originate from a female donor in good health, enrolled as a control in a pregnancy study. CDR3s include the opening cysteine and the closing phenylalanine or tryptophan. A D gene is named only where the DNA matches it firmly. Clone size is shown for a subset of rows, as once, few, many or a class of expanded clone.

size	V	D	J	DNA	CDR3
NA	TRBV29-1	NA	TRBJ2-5	TGCAGCGTTGAATTAGCGGAGCAAGAGACCCAGTACTTC	CSVELAEQETQYF
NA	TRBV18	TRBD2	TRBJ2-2	TGTGCCAGCTCACCTGCGGGTCTAGCGGTCAACACCGGGGAGCTGTTTTTT	CASSPAGLAVNTGELFF
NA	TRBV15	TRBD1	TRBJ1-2	TGTGCCACCAGCAGAGATCAACAGGGGTCGAATGGCTACACCTTC	CATSRDQQGSNGYTF
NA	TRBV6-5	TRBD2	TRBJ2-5	TGTGCCAGCAGAACTGGACTAGCGGAACAAGAGACCCAGTACTTC	CASRTGLAEQETQYF
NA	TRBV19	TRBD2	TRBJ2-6	TGTGCCAGTAGTATGCGGACTAGCGGGAGTTCTGGGGCCAACGTCCTGACTTTC	CASSMRTSGSSGANVLTF
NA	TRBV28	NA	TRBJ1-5	TGTGCCACCGGGAGGGGGGTGGACAATCAGCCCCAGCATTTT	CATGRGVDNQPQHF
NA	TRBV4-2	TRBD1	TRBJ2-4	TGTGCCAGCAGCCCCGGGACAGGGGGCATTCAGTACTTC	CASSPGTGGIQYF
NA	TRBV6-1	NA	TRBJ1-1	TGTGCCAGCAGTCGCGATGGGGGCACCACTGAAGCTTTCTTT	CASSRDGGTTEAFF
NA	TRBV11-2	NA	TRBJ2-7	TGTGCCAGCAGCTTAGAGATCAGGCGTGGGGAGCAGTACTTC	CASSLEIRRGEQYF
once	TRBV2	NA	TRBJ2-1	TGTGCCAGCAACGGGGGTTTTAACAATGAGCAGTTCTTC	CASNGGFNNEQFF
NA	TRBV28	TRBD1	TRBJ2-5	TGTGCCAGCAGTCACAGAAGGGACAGGGGGATGTCAGAGTACTTC	CASSHRRDRGMSEYF
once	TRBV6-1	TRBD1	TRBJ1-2	TGTGCCAGCAGCCCCGGGACAGAGTATGGCTACACCTTC	CASSPGTEYGYTF
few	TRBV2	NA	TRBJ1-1	TGTGCCAGCAGTGAGGGAGGCCGACAGTACACTGAAGCTTTCTTT	CASSEGGRQYTEAFF
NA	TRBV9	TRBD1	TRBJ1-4	TGTGCCAGCAGCCCCCGGACAGGGTCACCGGAAAAACTGTTTTTT	CASSPRTGSPEKLFF
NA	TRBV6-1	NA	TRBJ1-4	TGTGCCAGCAGTGAAGCATACCGGCAGGGAAAACTGTTTTTT	CASSEAYRQGKLFF
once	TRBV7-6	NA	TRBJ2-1	TGTGCCAGCAGCTTAGGAACAGGGTTTACTGAGCAGTTCTTC	CASSLGTGFTEQFF
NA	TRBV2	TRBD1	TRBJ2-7	TGTGCCAGCACCAGAGGGGGACAGCCCTACGAGCAGTACTTC	CASTRGGQPYEQYF
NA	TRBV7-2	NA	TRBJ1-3	TGTGCCAGCAGCCCAGCTATGGGGCGCTCTGGAAACACCATATATTTT	CASSPAMGRSGNTIYF
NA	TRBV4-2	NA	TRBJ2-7	TGTGCCAGCAGCCAAGAGGGCGGGGAAGGCTACGAGCAGTACTTC	CASSQEGGEGYEQYF
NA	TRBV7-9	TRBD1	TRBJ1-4	TGTGCCAGCAGCTTAGTTTTCGGCCGCAGGGGGACTAATGAAAAACTGTTTTTT	CASSLVFGRRGTNEKLFF
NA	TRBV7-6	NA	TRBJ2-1	TGTGCCAGCAGTAGACTCGAAGAGCTGTTCTTC	CASSRLEELFF
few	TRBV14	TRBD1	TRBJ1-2	TGTGCCAGCAGCCCGCCGGGACAGGGACGGGACTATGGCTACACCTTC	CASSPPGQGRDYGYTF
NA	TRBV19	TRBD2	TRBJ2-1	TGTGCCAGTAGTATTCGGACTAGAGAGAACAATGAGCAGTTCTTC	CASSIRTRENNEQFF
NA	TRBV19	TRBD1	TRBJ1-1	TGTGCCAGTAGTACCTCAGGGGGGTTCGATGAAGCTTTCTTT	CASSTSGGFDEAFF
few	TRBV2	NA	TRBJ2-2	TGTGCCAGCTATCCGTCCACCGGGGAGCTGTTTTTT	CASYPSTGELFF
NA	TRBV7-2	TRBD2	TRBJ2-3	TGTGCCAGCAGCTACCGGGGGACTAGCGGAAGCACAGATACGCAGTATTTT	CASSYRGTSGSTDTQYF
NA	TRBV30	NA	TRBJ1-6	TGTGCCTGGAGTCGAACAGCTGTCCGCAATTCACCCCTCCACTTT	CAWSRTAVRNSPLHF
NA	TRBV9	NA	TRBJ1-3	TGTGCCAGCAGCGTAGAAACAGGGCTTGGAGGAAACACCATATATTTT	CASSVETGLGGNTIYF
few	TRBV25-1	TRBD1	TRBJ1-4	TGTGCCAGCAGTGACGTACAGGGGAATGGTGAAAAACTGTTTTTT	CASSDVQGNGEKLFF
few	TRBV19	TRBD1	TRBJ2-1	TGTGCCAGTAGTGTGGGACAGACGGTTTACAATGAGCAGTTCTTC	CASSVGQTVYNEQFF
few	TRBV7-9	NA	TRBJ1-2	TGTGCCAGCAACAAAGGTTTAGGGGTCCGCAACTATGGCTACACCTTC	CASNKGLGVRNYGYTF
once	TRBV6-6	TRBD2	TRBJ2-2	TGTGCCACCGGACTAGCGGGAGGGGCGAACACCGGGGAGCTGTTTTTT	CATGLAGGANTGELFF
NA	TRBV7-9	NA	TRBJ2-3	TGTGCCAGCAGCTCACAGTACCGACCTAGCACAGATACGCAGTATTTT	CASSSQYRPSTDTQYF
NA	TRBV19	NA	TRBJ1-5	TGTGCCAGTAGTATAGATGGCCATAATCAGCCCCAGCATTTT	CASSIDGHNQPQHF
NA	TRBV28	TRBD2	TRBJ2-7	TGTGCCAGCAGCCCGCTAGCGGGAGAGGGCGAGCAGTACTTC	CASSPLAGEGEQYF
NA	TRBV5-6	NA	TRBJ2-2	TGTGCCAGCAGCTTGGGACCCCCAGTAGGGAGCGCGTACACCGGGGAGCTGTTTTTT	CASSLGPPVGSAYTGELFF
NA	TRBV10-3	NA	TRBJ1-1	TGTGCCATCAGCTTACAAGAGAACACTGAAGCTTTCTTT	CAISLQENTEAFF
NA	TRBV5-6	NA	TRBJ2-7	TGTGCCAGCAGCTTATCAGGGACCTACGAGCAGTACTTC	CASSLSGTYEQYF
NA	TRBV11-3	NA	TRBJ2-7	TGTGCCAGCAGCTTAGCCGCCTACGAGCAGTACTTC	CASSLAAYEQYF
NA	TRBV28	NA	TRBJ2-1	TGTGCCGGGGGGGCAGGTAAGGCTAGCGGATACAATGAGCAGTTCTTC	CAGGAGKASGYNEQFF
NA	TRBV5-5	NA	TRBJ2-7	TGTGCCAGCAGCTTAGCGGACAGATCCTACGAGCAGTACTTC	CASSLADRSYEQYF
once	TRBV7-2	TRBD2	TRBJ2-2	TGTGCCAGCAGCCCTTCACTAGCGGGGCTGAACACCGGGGAGCTGTTTTTT	CASSPSLAGLNTGELFF
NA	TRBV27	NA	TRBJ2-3	TGTGCCAGCAGTGGGAGGATTTGGGCAGATACGCAGTATTTT	CASSGRIWADTQYF
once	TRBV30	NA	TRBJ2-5	TGTGCCTGGGCCAGGGGAGAGACCCAGTACTTC	CAWARGETQYF
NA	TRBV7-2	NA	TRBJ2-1	TGTGCCAGCAGCCCGATCTTAGGGGACAATGAGCAGTTCTTC	CASSPILGDNEQFF
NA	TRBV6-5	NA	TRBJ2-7	TGTGCCAGCAGTCCGACACAGGGAACCCCCTACGAGCAGTACTTC	CASSPTQGTPYEQYF
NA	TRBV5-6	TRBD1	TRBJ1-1	TGTGCCAGCAGCCTCCTTCGGACAGGGATTTTAGCTTTCTTT	CASSLLRTGILAFF
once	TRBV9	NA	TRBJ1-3	TGTGCCAGCAGCGTAGCTAGCACGGATTCTGGAAACACCATATATTTT	CASSVASTDSGNTIYF
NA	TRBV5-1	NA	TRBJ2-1	TGCGCCAGCAGCTTGGCCAGGGGCTACAATGAGCAGTTCTTC	CASSLARGYNEQFF
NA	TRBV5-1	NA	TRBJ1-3	TGCGCCAGCAGCTTGGAGCCCTTGATCTCTGGAAACACCATATATTTT	CASSLEPLISGNTIYF
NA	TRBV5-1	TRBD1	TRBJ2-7	TGCGCCAGCAGCCCAGGGACAGGGGACTACGAGCAGTACTTC	CASSPGTGDYEQYF
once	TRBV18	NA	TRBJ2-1	TGTGCCAGCTCCCCAGGGACTCGGGAGCAGTTCTTC	CASSPGTREQFF
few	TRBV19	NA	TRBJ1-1	TGTGCCAGTAGTCGCCAGGGAGGGACGAACACTGAAGCTTTCTTT	CASSRQGGTNTEAFF